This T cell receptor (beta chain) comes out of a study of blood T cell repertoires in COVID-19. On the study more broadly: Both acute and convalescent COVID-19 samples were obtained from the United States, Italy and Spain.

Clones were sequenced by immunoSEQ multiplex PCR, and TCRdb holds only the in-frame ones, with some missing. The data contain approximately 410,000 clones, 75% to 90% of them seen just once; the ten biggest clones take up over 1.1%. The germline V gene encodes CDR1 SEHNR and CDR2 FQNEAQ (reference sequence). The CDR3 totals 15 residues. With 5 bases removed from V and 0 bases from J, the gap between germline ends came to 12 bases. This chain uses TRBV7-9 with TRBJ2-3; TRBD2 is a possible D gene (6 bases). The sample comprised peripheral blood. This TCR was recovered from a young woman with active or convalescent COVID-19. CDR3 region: CASSPGGFSTDTQYF. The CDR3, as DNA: TGTGCCAGCAGCCCCGGGGGTTTCAGCACAGATACGCAGTATTTT.